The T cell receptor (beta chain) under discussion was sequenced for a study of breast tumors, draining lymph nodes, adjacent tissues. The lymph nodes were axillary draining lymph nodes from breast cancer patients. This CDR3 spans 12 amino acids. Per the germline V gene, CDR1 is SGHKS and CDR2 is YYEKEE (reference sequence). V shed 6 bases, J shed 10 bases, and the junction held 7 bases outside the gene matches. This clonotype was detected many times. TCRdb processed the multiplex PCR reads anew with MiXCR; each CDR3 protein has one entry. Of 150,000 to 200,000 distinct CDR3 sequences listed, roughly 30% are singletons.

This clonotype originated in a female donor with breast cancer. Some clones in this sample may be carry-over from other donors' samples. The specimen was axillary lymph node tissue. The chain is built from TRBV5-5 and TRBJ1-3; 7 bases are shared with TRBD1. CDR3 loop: CASNYDRETIYF. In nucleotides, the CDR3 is TGTGCCAGCAACTACGACAGGGAAACCATATATTTT.